Here is one TCR beta chain with its context. The sample originates from a study of shared clonotypes between healthy human individuals. A deep-level run was used for the assay. The assay was immunoSEQ multiplex PCR, and TCRdb's table has in-frame clones only and misses some. The sample includes a few hundred thousand clones, around 80% seen only once; the top ten take around 13%. Germline V lookup: CDR1 MNHEY, CDR2 SMNVEV (reference sequence). This CDR3 spans 15 amino acids. V was trimmed by 2 bases and J by 2 bases, leaving 13 bases between them. The chain links TRBV27 to TRBJ2-7, with D perhaps matching TRBD2 (6 bases). The sequencing sample was made of PBMCs. This receptor was obtained from a woman aged 40 to 55 in good health. Some clones in this sample may be carry-over from other donors' samples. The CDR3 bases are TGTGCCAGCAGTTTAGGGACTCCCCGTACCTACGAGCAGTACTTC. Its translation is CASSLGTPRTYEQYF.